This T cell receptor (beta chain) is from a study of T-cell reconstitution after alpha-beta-depleted transplantation in children. Study results and caveats: T-cell counts and diversity at one year post-transplant came mainly from newly produced T cells. Several hundred graft clones that had expanded were reportedly the source of alpha-beta T cells about two months after transplant. Recipient T cells and thymic progenitors that survived gave rise to the high TCRbeta diversity observed at day 60 in some patients.

V lost 5 bases and J lost 2; bases outside the gene matches: 12. The CDR3 consists of 16 residues. Germline CDR1 is SQVTM and CDR2 is ANQGSEA. Unique molecular identifiers were incorporated into the prepared TCRbeta library. One entry per CDR3 protein results from TCRdb running MiXCR on the PCR reads. In the table there are some 310,000 distinct CDR3 sequences, 20% to 30% of which are singletons. This clonotype was seen many times. No antigen is known for it. The source was PBMCs, mostly from graft donor cells, collected 180 days after TCRalphabeta/CD19-depleted stem cell transplant. This chain connects TRBV29-1 to TRBJ2-7, with TRBD2 identical over 10 bases. The clonotype was recovered from a male patient younger than 18 who had a stem cell transplant for acute lymphoblastic leukemia, so the T cells may come from the graft donor. The DNA for the CDR3 is TGCAGCGTTATAAGGACTAGCGGCTTAATGGCCTACGAGCAGTACTTC. Protein: CSVIRTSGLMAYEQYF.